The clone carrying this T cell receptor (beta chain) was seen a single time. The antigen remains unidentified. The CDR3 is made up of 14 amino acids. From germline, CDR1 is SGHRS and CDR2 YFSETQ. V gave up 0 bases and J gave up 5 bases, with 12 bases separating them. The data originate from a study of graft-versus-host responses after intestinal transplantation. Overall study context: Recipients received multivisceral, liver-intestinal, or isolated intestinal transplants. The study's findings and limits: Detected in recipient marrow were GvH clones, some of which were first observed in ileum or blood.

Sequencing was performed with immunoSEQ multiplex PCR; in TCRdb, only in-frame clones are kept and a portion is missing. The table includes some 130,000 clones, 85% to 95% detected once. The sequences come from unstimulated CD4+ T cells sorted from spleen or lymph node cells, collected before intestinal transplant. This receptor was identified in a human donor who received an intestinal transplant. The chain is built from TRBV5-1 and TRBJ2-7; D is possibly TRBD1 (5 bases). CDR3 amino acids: CASSLAGRDNEQYF. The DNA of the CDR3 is TGCGCCAGCAGCTTGGCTGGCAGGGATAACGAGCAGTACTTC. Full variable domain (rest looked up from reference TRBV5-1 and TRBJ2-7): KAGVTQTPRYLIKTRGQQVTLSCSPISGHRSVSWYQQTPGQGLQFLFEYFSETQRNKGNFPGRFSGRQFSNSRSEMNVSTLELGDSALYLCASSLAGRDNEQYFGPGTRLTVT.